This TCR beta chain was profiled in a study of CD8 T cells in ankylosing spondylitis. Study observations and caveats: Within ankylosing spondylitis blood, a TCR beta motif made up of fewer than ten highly homologous variants appeared to be characteristic.

Construction of TCR beta libraries was performed using quantitative 5'-RACE with molecular barcodes. TCRdb re-derived calls from the 5' RACE reads in MiXCR, one entry per CDR3 protein. The table includes about 220,000 distinct CDR3 sequences, around 24% detected once. V shed 5 bases and J 5 bases; nucleotides not matched to a gene: 11. CDR1 and CDR2 from the germline V gene are ENHRY and SYGVKD. CDR3 size: 17 residues. This clonotype has just one count. Its antigen is unknown. The sequenced sample was blood, either unsorted or a sorted T cell fraction (not recorded which). The genes are TRBV10-3 and TRBJ2-1; 11 nucleotides match TRBD2. The receptor comes from a male donor with ankylosing spondylitis or in good health (not recorded which). This CDR3 is CAISQRSGTSGNNEQFF. Here the CDR3 DNA reads TGTGCCATCAGTCAAAGGTCCGGGACTAGCGGAAACAATGAGCAGTTCTTC.